This TCR beta chain originates from a study of cytomegalovirus exposure and HLA in healthy donors. The CDR3 extends over 20 amino acids. In germline, CDR1 is SGHTA, CDR2 FQGTGA. The V end lost 0 bases, the J end lost 0 bases, and 21 bases lay between the germline ends. Whole-study findings and limits: In a later analysis, TCR beta V- and J-gene trimming was associated with a missense DCLRE1C variant.

Comments on this clone: Its antigen is currently unknown.

The PCR was carried out with 60 Vbeta primers and 13 Jbeta primers. Only in-frame clones appear in the TCRdb table, and some are missing; sequencing was by immunoSEQ multiplex PCR. The data contain around 230,000 clones, 75% to 80% of them singletons. Sequenced material: PBMCs. The gene calls are TRBV7-3 and TRBJ2-1; tentatively, D is TRBD1 (5 bases). The receptor was derived from a male donor in good health and CMV-seronegative. In DNA form, the CDR3 reads TGTGCCAGCAGCTTAACGATCGGACAAGCGTGGAACCCCTCCTACAATGAGCAGTTCTTC. As protein: CASSLTIGQAWNPSYNEQFF.